This passage covers 25 T cell receptor beta chains from one sample sequenced in a study of shared clonotypes between healthy human individuals. Cells designated naive CD8 were CD45RO-negative and were positively selected for CCR7, with terminally differentiated effector memory CD45RA+ cells excluded. The table came from immunoSEQ multiplex PCR; TCRdb's copy has only in-frame clones and leaves some out. The table records about 590,000 clones, 95% to 96% of them present only once. Sequencing was carried out using naive CD8+ T cells sorted from blood. These receptors came from a woman in her twenties or thirties in good health.

The DNA for the CDR3 is TGTGCCAGCAGTTTAGGACTAGCGGGAAGTCCTAGCACAGATACGCAGTATTTT. The encoded protein is CASSLGLAGSPSTDTQYF. This chain joins TRBV27 and TRBJ2-3; 12 bases are a match to TRBD2. The CDR3 extends over 18 amino acids. Trimming removed 2 bases from V and 0 bases from J; junction bases left unmatched: 6. Germline V gene lookup returns CDR1 MNHEY and CDR2 SMNVEV (reference sequence).

J is TRBJ2-1 and V is TRBV19, with 11 bases aligning to TRBD1. In germline, CDR1 is LNHDA, CDR2 SQIVND (reference sequence). Trimming removed 4 bases from V and 7 bases from J; junction bases left unmatched: 12. The length of the CDR3 is 17 residues. The CDR3 sequence: CASSNRDRGLEENEQFF. The CDR3 DNA is TGTGCCAGTAGTAACCGGGACAGGGGGTTGGAGGAAAATGAGCAGTTCTTC. Filled out from reference TRBV19 and TRBJ2-1, the complete variable domain reads DGGITQSPKYLFRKEGQNVTLSCEQNLNHDAMYWYRQDPGQGLRLIYYSQIVNDFQKGDIAEGYSVSREKKESFPLTVTSAQKNPTAFYLCASSNRDRGLEENEQFFGPGTRLTVL.

The rearrangement uses TRBV28 and TRBJ2-7, with D tentatively TRBD1 (6 bases). V lost 3 bases to trimming and J lost 3 bases, with 18 bases between them. Germline CDR1 is MDHEN and CDR2 is SYDVKM. This CDR3 comprises 16 residues. CDR3 residues: CASSFSPRGSLYEQYF. The CDR3 nucleotides read TGTGCCAGCAGTTTCTCACCCAGGGGTTCACTCTACGAGCAGTACTTC.

This clone was picked up one time. The chain couples TRBV11-2 to TRBJ2-7; D is possibly TRBD1 (6 bases). Trimming stripped 1 base from V and 0 bases from J, with 13 bases between. Germline CDR1 SGHAT, CDR2 FQNNGV. The length of the CDR3 is 16 residues. This CDR3 reads CASSLGGWGLSYEQYF. The CDR3, as DNA: TGTGCCAGCAGCTTAGGTGGCTGGGGGCTCTCCTACGAGCAGTACTTC.

This clone came up once. The genes are TRBV19 and TRBJ2-7; 7 nucleotides match TRBD2. In germline, CDR1 is LNHDA, CDR2 SQIVND (reference sequence). The J segment lost 5 bases and the V segment lost 3 bases, leaving 7 bases of the junction unmatched. The CDR3 loop spans 14 amino acids. The CDR3 DNA reads TGTGCCAGTAGTATGTCCGGCGGGAGTCACGAGCAGTACTTC. Its protein product is CASSMSGGSHEQYF.

The chain joins TRBV21-1 to TRBJ2-7; the DNA was not used to check the table's D call, TRBD2. TRBV21-1 is designated a pseudogene. CDR3 length: 16 residues. This CDR3 is CASSSREEGRSYEQYF. CDR3 bases: TGTGCCAGCAGCTCCCGAGAGGAGGGGCGGTCCTACGAGCAGTACTTC.

The chain links TRBV15 to TRBJ1-5, with TRBD1 matching over 8 bases. Germline CDR1 LNHNV, CDR2 YYDKDF (reference sequence). The CDR3 is 14 residues long. J gave up 3 bases and V 4 bases, and 2 bases lay outside the gene matches. The CDR3 DNA sequence: TGTGCCACCAGCACGGGACAGGCCAATCAGCCCCAGCATTTT. Translated, it gives CATSTGQANQPQHF.

Of note for this clone: Other DNA sequences of this sample code for an identical CDR3. The V and J genes are TRBV27 and TRBJ2-7; 10 bases align to TRBD1. With V trimmed by 3 bases and J by 7 bases, 6 bases remained unmatched. This CDR3 spans 14 amino acids. From germline, CDR1 is MNHEY and CDR2 SMNVEV (reference sequence). In nucleotides, the CDR3 is TGTGCCAGCAGTTTCGGGACAGGGGTAGATGAGCAGTACTTC. Translation: CASSFGTGVDEQYF.

In the case of this clone: Additional DNA sequences in this sample encode the identical CDR3. CDR3 protein: CASSPGGNQPQHF. In DNA, the CDR3 is TGCGCCAGCAGCCCCGGGGGCAATCAGCCCCAGCATTTT. The chain links TRBV4-1 to TRBJ1-5; the D is unclear. In germline, CDR1 is MGHRA, CDR2 YSYEKL. Trimming left V 4 bases short and J 2 bases short, with 6 bases between. This CDR3 is built from 13 residues.

The V and J genes are TRBV5-1 and TRBJ2-7; a weak D match, TRBD1 (6 bases). The germline CDR1 and CDR2 sequences are SGHRS and YFSETQ. V was pared by 4 bases and J by 5 bases, with 10 bases between. The length of the CDR3 is 12 residues. CDR3 DNA: TGCGCCAGCAGCGGGGGCATCAACGAGCAGTACTTC. Encoded protein: CASSGGINEQYF.

The V call is TRBV13, the J call TRBJ1-6; no clear D gene. V lost 3 bases to trimming and J lost 9 bases, with 15 bases between them. The length of the CDR3 is 15 residues. Germline V gene lookup returns CDR1 PRHDT and CDR2 FYEKMQ (reference sequence). The CDR3 nucleotides read TGTGCCAGCAGCTTTGACCCTCAGGCCGGTTCACCCCTCCACTTT. Translating it yields CASSFDPQAGSPLHF.

The chain joins TRBV7-9 to TRBJ2-1; weak D call: TRBD2 (6 bases). Germline lookup yields CDR1 SEHNR and CDR2 FQNEAQ (reference sequence). Between the trimmed V and J ends, which lost 4 bases and 9 bases, there was a span of 19 bases. The CDR3 spans 15 residues. The CDR3 DNA reads as TGTGCCAGCAGCTCCCCCCTGGCGGGATCTGGTGAGCAGTTCTTC. Translated: CASSSPLAGSGEQFF.

V and J are TRBV2 and TRBJ1-5, with 7 bases fitting TRBD1. This CDR3 has 14 residues. V gave up 3 bases and J gave up 4 bases; unmatched junction bases: 3. Germline CDR1 is SNHLY and CDR2 is FYNNEI. CDR3 region: CASSDTGVNQPQHF. The DNA of the CDR3 is TGTGCCAGCAGTGATACAGGGGTAAATCAGCCCCAGCATTTT.

The V call is TRBV21-1, the J call TRBJ1-1; no DNA check was done on the table's D call, TRBD1. TRBV21-1 is recorded as a pseudogene. This CDR3 spans 14 amino acids. The CDR3 sequence is CASSKGKGYTEAFF. In DNA, the CDR3 is TGTGCCAGCAGCAAAGGGAAGGGGTACACTGAAGCTTTCTTT.

This clone was observed a single time. V and J are TRBV5-6 and TRBJ2-7; D gene ambiguous. Per germline, CDR1 SGHDT and CDR2 YYEEEE. This CDR3 region has 14 residues. Trimming removed 0 bases at V and 3 bases at J, with 10 bases between. The CDR3 coding sequence is TGTGCCAGCAGCTTGGGATGGGGTTTCTACGAGCAGTACTTC. This translates into CASSLGWGFYEQYF.

The genes are TRBV4-2 and TRBJ2-7; D is uncertain. The V end lost 2 bases, the J end lost 5 bases, and 10 bases lay between the germline ends. The CDR3 length is 13 residues. Germline CDR1 and CDR2: LGHNA and YNFKEQ. CDR3 sequence reads: CASSQRVGNEQYF. The CDR3 DNA reads as TGTGCCAGCAGCCAACGGGTTGGGAACGAGCAGTACTTC.

V is TRBV7-9 and J is TRBJ2-7; maybe TRBD1 (6 bases). Trimming pared 5 bases from V and 3 bases from J, leaving 11 bases between. Per the germline V gene, CDR1 is SEHNR and CDR2 is FQNEAQ (reference sequence). CDR3 length: 13 residues. The CDR3 DNA is TGTGCCAGCAGCATTACAGGGAACTACGAGCAGTACTTC. Translated, it gives CASSITGNYEQYF.

The chain uses TRBV14 and TRBJ1-1; D not resolved. The CDR3 sequence is 13 residues long. V was cut by 8 bases and J by 8 bases, with 18 bases left in between. Germline V CDR1 and CDR2: SGHDN, FVKESK. The CDR3 spells CASERTGTHEAFF. DNA of the CDR3: TGTGCCAGCGAAAGAACTGGAACGCACGAAGCTTTCTTT.

The CDR3 DNA is TGTGCCAGCAGTTCAAGCGGGAGGGCCTTCCTCCATGAGCAGTTCTTC. This codes for CASSSSGRAFLHEQFF. The chain has TRBV27 and TRBJ2-1, with 10 bases lining up with TRBD2. CDR1 is MNHEY and CDR2 is SMNVEV in the germline V gene (reference sequence). The CDR3 loop spans 16 amino acids. V was pared by 4 bases and J by 8 bases, with 11 bases of the junction left unmatched.

This chain joins TRBV25-1 and TRBJ2-1; 9 bases fit TRBD2. Germline V gene lookup returns CDR1 MGHDK and CDR2 SYGVNS. Trimming cost V 0 bases and J 7 bases; bases outside gene matches: 7. This CDR3 contains 16 residues. The DNA for the CDR3 is TGTGCCAGCAGTGAATATGGCAGAAGCGGGAGGAATGAGCAGTTCTTC. It specifies CASSEYGRSGRNEQFF.

This sequence joins TRBV4-1 and TRBJ1-1; D might be TRBD1 (6 bases). Trimming took off 0 bases at V and 4 bases at J, with 15 bases between the two ends. The CDR3 length is 16 residues. Germline V gene data show CDR1 as MGHRA and CDR2 as YSYEKL. CDR3 loop: CASSQDEGGAGTEAFF. The CDR3 DNA reads TGCGCCAGCAGCCAAGATGAGGGGGGCGCGGGCACTGAAGCTTTCTTT.

This clone was counted between two and nine times. The rearrangement joins TRBV6-1 to TRBJ2-1; no clear D. The V gene's germline CDR1 is MNHNS and CDR2 SASEGT. The V and J ends lost 7 bases and 7 bases respectively, with 11 bases between them. This CDR3 spans 12 amino acids. The CDR3 here is CASILTGNEQFF. CDR3 bases: TGTGCCAGCATCTTAACTGGGAATGAGCAGTTCTTC.

The chain carries TRBV6-5 and TRBJ1-1; D is unclear. Between the trimmed V and J ends, which lost 0 bases and 7 bases, there was a span of 15 bases. The CDR3 is made up of 15 amino acids. The germline gives CDR1 MNHEY, CDR2 SVGAGI. The CDR3 loop reads CASSYSTTVGFEAFF. Written as DNA, the CDR3 is TGTGCCAGCAGTTACTCGACCACGGTGGGTTTTGAAGCTTTCTTT.

This chain links TRBV7-9 with TRBJ2-1, with 9 positions matching TRBD2. Germline CDR1 is SEHNR and CDR2 is FQNEAQ (reference sequence). V shed 1 base, J shed 9 bases, and the junction held 1 base outside the gene matches. This CDR3 is built from 13 residues. Written as DNA, the CDR3 is TGTGCCAGCAGCTTAGGACTAGCGGCTGAGCAGTTCTTC. As protein: CASSLGLAAEQFF.

The chain uses TRBV7-9 and TRBJ2-7, with D possibly matching TRBD2 (5 bases). This CDR3 is built from 15 residues. The germline V gene has CDR1 SEHNR and CDR2 FQNEAQ (reference sequence). V lost 1 base to trimming and J lost 0 bases, with 10 bases between them. In DNA form, the CDR3 reads TGTGCCAGCAGCTTAGTACTAGGCAGCTCCTACGAGCAGTACTTC. As protein: CASSLVLGSSYEQYF.